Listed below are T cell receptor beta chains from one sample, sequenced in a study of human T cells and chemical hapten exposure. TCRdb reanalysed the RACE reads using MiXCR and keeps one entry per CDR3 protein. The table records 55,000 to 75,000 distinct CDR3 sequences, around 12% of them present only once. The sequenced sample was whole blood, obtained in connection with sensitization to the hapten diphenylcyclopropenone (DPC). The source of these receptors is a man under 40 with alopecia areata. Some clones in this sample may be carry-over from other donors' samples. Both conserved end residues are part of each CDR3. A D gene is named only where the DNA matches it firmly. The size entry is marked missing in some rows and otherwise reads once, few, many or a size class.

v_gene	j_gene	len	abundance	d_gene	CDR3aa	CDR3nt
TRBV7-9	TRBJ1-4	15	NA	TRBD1	CASSGRTGVDEKLFF	TGTGCCAGCAGCGGAAGGACAGGGGTAGATGAAAAACTGTTTTTT
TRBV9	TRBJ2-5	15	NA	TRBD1	CASSVGQGNQETQYF	TGTGCCAGCAGCGTCGGACAGGGGAACCAAGAGACCCAGTACTTC
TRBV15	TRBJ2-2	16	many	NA	CATSTLSGMYTGELFF	TGTGCCACCAGCACGCTTTCAGGGATGTACACCGGGGAGCTGTTTTTT
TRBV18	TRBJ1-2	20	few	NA	CASSPLLITTGPGANYGYTF	TGTGCCAGCTCACCCCTTCTGATAACCACAGGGCCCGGAGCTAACTATGGCTACACCTTC
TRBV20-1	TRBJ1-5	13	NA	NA	CSARDASNQPQHF	TGCAGTGCTAGAGACGCCAGCAATCAGCCCCAGCATTTT
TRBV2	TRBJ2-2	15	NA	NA	CASTPDRTFTGELFF	TGTGCCAGCACCCCCGACAGGACTTTCACCGGGGAGCTGTTTTTT
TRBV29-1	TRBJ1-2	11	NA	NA	CSVAHGGGYTF	TGCAGCGTTGCCCACGGAGGAGGCTACACCTTC
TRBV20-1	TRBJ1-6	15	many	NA	CSAPPGSKSDSPLHF	TGCAGTGCTCCGCCAGGGTCCAAGTCAGATTCACCCCTCCACTTT
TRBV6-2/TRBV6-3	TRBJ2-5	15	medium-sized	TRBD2	CASSYSIGGLETQYF	TGTGCCAGCAGTTACTCGATCGGGGGGTTGGAGACCCAGTACTTC
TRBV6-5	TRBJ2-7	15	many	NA	CASSYYPGTSYEQYF	TGTGCCAGCAGTTACTATCCAGGAACCTCCTACGAGCAGTACTTC
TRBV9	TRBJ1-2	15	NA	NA	CASSPEGQSNYGYTF	TGTGCCAGCAGCCCAGAAGGCCAGTCTAACTATGGCTACACCTTC
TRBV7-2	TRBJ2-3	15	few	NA	CASSLYSLGTDTQYF	TGTGCCAGCAGCCTTTACTCTCTTGGCACAGATACGCAGTATTTT
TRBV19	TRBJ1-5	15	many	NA	CASSIFGGGGQPQHF	TGTGCCAGTAGTATATTTGGCGGGGGCGGCCAGCCCCAGCATTTT
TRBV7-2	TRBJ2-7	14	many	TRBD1	CASSLARGPIEQYF	TGTGCCAGCAGCTTAGCCAGGGGGCCCATCGAGCAGTACTTC
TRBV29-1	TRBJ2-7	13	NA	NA	CSARAVGPLEQYF	TGCAGCGCTAGGGCCGTGGGACCCCTCGAGCAGTACTTC
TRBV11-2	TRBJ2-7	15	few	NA	CASSLEPGPPLRGDF	TGTGCCAGCAGCTTAGAACCGGGACCGCCCCTACGTGGGGATTTC
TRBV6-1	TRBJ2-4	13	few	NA	CASLSYAKNIQYF	TGTGCCAGCTTGAGTTACGCCAAAAACATTCAGTACTTC
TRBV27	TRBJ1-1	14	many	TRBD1	CASKPGGMRTEAFF	TGTGCCAGCAAGCCAGGGGGCATGAGGACTGAAGCTTTCTTT